This T cell receptor beta chain emerged from a study of T cell responses to AZD1222 COVID-19 vaccine. Notes on the study in general: Repertoire collection took place solely once the T cell response had peaked. Receipt of two AZD1222 doses was followed by a rise in Spike-specific TCR breadth and depth.

The repertoire was sequenced with immunoSEQ multiplex PCR; TCRdb's copy has only in-frame clones and lacks some. The table shows about 170,000 clones, with 90% to 95% occurring only once. On this clone itself: Its specificity is unknown.

This specimen consisted of peripheral blood, obtained on day 0 of AZD1222 vaccination. This receptor was taken from an adult in good health.

The CDR3 sequence is CASRRQGARLEGYTF. The CDR3 coding sequence is TGTGCCAGCAGGAGACAGGGGGCGCGTTTGGAGGGCTACACCTTC. This chain uses TRBV2 with TRBJ1-2; 10 nucleotides line up with TRBD1. V lost 6 bases to trimming and J lost 8 bases; unmatched junction nucleotides: 12. CDR3 length: 15 residues. The germline V gene encodes CDR1 SNHLY and CDR2 FYNNEI.